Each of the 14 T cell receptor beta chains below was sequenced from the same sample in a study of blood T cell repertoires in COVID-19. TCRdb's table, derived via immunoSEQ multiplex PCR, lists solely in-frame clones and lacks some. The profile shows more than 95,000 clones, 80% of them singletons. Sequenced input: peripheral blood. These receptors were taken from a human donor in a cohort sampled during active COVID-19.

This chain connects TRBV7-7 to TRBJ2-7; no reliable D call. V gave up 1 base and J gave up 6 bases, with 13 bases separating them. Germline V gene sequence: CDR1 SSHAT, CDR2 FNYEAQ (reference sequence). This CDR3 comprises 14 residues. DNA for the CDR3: TGTGCCAGCAGCTTAGGTATTGGAGCCGGCGAGCAGTACTTC. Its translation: CASSLGIGAGEQYF. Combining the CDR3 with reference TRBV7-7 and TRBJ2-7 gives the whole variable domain GAGVSQSPRYKVTKRGQDVTLRCDPISSHATLYWYQQALGQGPEFLTYFNYEAQPDKSGLPSDRFSAERPEGSISTLTIQRTEQRDSAMYRCASSLGIGAGEQYFGPGTRLTVT.

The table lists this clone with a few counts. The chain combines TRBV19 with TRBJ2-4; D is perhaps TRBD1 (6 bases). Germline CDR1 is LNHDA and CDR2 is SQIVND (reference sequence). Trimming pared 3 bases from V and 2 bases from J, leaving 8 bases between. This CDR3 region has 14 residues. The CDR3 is CASSIQGTKNIQYF. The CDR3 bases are TGTGCCAGTAGTATTCAGGGGACCAAAAACATTCAGTACTTC.

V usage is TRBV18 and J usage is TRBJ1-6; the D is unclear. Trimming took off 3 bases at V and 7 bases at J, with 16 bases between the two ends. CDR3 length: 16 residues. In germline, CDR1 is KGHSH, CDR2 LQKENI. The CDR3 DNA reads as TGTGCCAGCTCACCCAACGCGTTAGACTCGAATTCACCCCTCCACTTT. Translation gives CASSPNALDSNSPLHF. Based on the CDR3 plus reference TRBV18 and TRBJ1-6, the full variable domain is NAGVMQNPRHLVRRRGQEARLRCSPMKGHSHVYWYRQLPEEGLKFMVYLQKENIIDESGMPKERFSAEFPKEGPSILRIQQVVRGDSAAYFCASSPNALDSNSPLHFGNGTRLTVT.

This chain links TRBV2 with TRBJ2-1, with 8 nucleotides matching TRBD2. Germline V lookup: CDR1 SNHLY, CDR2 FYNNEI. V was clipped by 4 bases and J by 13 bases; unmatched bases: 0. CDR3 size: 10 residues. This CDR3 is CASSGTSQFF. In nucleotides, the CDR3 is TGTGCCAGCAGTGGGACTAGCCAGTTCTTC.

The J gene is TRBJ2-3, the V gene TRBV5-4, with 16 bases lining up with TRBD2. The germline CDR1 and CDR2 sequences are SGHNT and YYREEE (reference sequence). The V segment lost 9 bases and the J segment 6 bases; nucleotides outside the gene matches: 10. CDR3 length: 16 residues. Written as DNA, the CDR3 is TGTGCCACAGGGCAGGGACTAGCGGGGGGGCGGGATACGCAGTATTTT. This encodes CATGQGLAGGRDTQYF. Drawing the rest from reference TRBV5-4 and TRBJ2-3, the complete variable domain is ETGVTQSPTHLIKTRGQQVTLRCSSQSGHNTVSWYQQALGQGPQFIFQYYREEENGRGNFPPRFSGLQFPNYSSELNVNALELDDSALYLCATGQGLAGGRDTQYFGPGTRLTVL.

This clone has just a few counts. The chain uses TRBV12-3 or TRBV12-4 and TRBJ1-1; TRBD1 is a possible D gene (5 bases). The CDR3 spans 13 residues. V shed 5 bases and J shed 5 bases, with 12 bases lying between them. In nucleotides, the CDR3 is TGTGCCAGCAGTGCGGAACAGGTGACTGAAGCTTTCTTT. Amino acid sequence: CASSAEQVTEAFF.

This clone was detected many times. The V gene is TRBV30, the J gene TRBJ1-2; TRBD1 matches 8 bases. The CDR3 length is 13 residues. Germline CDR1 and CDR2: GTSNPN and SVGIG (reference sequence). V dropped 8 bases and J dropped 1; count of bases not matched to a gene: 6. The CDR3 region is CARRQGFNYGYTF. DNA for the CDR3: TGTGCCCGCAGACAGGGGTTTAACTATGGCTACACCTTC.

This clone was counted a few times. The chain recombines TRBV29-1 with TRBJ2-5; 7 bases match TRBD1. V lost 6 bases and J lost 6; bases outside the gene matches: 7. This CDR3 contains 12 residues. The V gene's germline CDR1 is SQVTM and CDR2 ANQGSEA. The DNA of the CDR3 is TGCAGCGTCGGATGGGACAGCCAGACCCAGTACTTC. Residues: CSVGWDSQTQYF.

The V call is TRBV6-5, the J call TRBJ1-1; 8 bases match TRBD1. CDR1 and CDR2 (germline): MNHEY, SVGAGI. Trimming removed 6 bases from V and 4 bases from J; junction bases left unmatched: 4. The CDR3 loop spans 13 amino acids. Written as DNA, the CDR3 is TGTGCCAGCAGAATTACAGGGGGCACTGAAGCTTTCTTT. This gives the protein CASRITGGTEAFF.

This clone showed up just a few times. CDR3 coding DNA: TGTGCCAGTAGTAGCTATTCCTCTGGGGCCAACGTCCTGACTTTC. As protein: CASSSYSSGANVLTF. The V call is TRBV19, the J call TRBJ2-6; D is ambiguous. CDR3 size: 15 residues. The germline CDR1 and CDR2 sequences are LNHDA and SQIVND (reference sequence). Trimming removed 4 bases from V and 0 bases from J, with 7 bases in between.

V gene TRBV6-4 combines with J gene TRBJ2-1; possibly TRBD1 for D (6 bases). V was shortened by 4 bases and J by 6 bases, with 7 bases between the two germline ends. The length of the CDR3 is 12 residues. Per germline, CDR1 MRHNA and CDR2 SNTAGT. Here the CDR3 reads CASSGGGNEQFF. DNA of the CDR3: TGTGCCAGCAGTGGAGGGGGCAATGAGCAGTTCTTC.

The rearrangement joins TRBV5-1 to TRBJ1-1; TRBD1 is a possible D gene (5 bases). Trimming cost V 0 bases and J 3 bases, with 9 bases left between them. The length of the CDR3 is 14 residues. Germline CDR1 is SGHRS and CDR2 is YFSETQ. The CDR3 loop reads CASSLGGEHTEAFF. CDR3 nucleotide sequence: TGCGCCAGCAGCTTGGGGGGGGAGCACACTGAAGCTTTCTTT. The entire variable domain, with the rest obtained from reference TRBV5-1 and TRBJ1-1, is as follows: KAGVTQTPRYLIKTRGQQVTLSCSPISGHRSVSWYQQTPGQGLQFLFEYFSETQRNKGNFPGRFSGRQFSNSRSEMNVSTLELGDSALYLCASSLGGEHTEAFFGQGTRLTVV.

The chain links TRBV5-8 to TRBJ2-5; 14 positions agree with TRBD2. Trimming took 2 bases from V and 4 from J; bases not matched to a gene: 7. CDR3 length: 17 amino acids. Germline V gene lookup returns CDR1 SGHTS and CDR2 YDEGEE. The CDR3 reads CASSLMTSGGAGETQYF. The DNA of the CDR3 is TGTGCCAGCAGCTTAATGACTAGCGGGGGGGCCGGAGAGACCCAGTACTTC.

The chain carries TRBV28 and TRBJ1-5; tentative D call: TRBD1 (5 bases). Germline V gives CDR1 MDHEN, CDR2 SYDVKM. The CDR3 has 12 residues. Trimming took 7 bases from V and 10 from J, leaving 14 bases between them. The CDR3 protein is CASKGYLLPQHF. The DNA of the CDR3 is TGTGCCAGCAAGGGGTATCTTCTACCCCAGCATTTT.